This T cell receptor beta chain emerged from a study of T cells after yellow fever vaccination. CDR3 size: 14 residues. In germline, CDR1 is SGHRS, CDR2 YFSETQ. Trimming took off 0 bases at V and 1 base at J, with 7 bases between the two ends. Conversion of TCR transcripts into cDNA relied on 5'RACE template switching, which added a universal primer site and UMIs. TCRdb ran MiXCR on the 5' RACE reads and lists one entry per CDR3 protein. This repertoire shows some 420,000 distinct CDR3 sequences, roughly a sixth found once; its top ten account for 18%. General study results and limits: Just a small share of clonotypes turned up in the CD4 compartment as well as the CD8 compartment. Once the booster was given, most primary-vaccination clones reappeared, at about 96% for CD4 and 88% for CD8. FACS-sorted repertoires might harbor abundant contaminating clonotypes from the bulk population.

Details on this clonotype: The antigen is unknown.

This sequence was found in a man younger than 35 who received the YFV17D yellow fever vaccine. This chain joins TRBV5-1 and TRBJ1-1, with no clear D. The sample here was PBMCs, taken before the yellow fever booster vaccination. The DNA for the CDR3 is TGCGCCAGCAGCTTGGCCTTCGAGAACACTGAAGCTTTCTTT. This encodes CASSLAFENTEAFF.